The clone carrying this T cell receptor (beta chain) was counted ten times or more. The antigen remains undetermined. In TCRdb, the reads were re-called with MiXCR into one record per CDR3 protein. This sample has 85,000 to 130,000 distinct CDR3 sequences, with less than 25% found just once. This CDR3 region has 13 residues. With 1 base removed from V and 5 bases from J, the gap between germline ends came to 9 bases. In germline, CDR1 is SGHTA, CDR2 FQGNSA. The record originates from a study of T cell repertoires in cytomegalovirus infection. About the study: Public TCR beta signatures were indicative of both CMV infection and a matching HLA type.

Study results and caveats: Identification of carriers of CMV plus the relevant HLA was achieved through cumulative public TCR beta family frequency. In two of eight donors, the top clonotype was HLA-C-restricted CMV-specific.

This sequence was found in a human donor in good health (CMV status not recorded). Some clones in this sample may be carry-over from other donors' samples. V and J are TRBV7-2 and TRBJ2-7, with no clear D. The sequenced material came from CD8+ T cells from PBMCs. The DNA for the CDR3 is TGTGCCAGCAGCTTAGTCCTTGGAAACGAGCAGTACTTC. It encodes CASSLVLGNEQYF.